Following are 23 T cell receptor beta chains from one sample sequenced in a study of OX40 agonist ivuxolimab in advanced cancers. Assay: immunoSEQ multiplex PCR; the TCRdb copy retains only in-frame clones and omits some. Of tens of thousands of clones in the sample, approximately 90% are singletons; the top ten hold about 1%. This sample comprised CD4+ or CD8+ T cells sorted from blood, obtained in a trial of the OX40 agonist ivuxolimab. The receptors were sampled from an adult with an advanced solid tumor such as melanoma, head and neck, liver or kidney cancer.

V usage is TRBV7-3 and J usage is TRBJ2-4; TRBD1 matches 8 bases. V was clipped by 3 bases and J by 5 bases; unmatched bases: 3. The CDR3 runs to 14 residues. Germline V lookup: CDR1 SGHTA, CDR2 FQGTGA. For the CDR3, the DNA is TGTGCCAGCAGCTTCAGGGGGCAAGAAAACATTCAGTACTTC. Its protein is CASSFRGQENIQYF.

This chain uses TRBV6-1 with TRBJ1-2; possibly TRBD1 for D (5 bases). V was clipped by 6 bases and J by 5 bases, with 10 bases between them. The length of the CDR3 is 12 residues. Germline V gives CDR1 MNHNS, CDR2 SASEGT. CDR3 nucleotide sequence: TGTGCCAGCAGCGTCGGGGGGTATGGCTACACCTTC. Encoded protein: CASSVGGYGYTF.

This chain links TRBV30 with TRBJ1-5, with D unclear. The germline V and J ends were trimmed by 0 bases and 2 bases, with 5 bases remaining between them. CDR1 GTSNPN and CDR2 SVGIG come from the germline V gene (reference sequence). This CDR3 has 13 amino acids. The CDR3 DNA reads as TGTGCCTGGAGTGTGGAGGGCAATCAGCCCCAGCATTTT. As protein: CAWSVEGNQPQHF.

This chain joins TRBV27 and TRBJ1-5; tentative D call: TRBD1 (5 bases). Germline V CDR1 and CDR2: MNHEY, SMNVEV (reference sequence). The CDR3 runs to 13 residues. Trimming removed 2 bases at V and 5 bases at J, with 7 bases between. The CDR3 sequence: CASSLRRDQPQHF. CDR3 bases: TGTGCCAGCAGTTTACGCAGGGATCAGCCCCAGCATTTT.

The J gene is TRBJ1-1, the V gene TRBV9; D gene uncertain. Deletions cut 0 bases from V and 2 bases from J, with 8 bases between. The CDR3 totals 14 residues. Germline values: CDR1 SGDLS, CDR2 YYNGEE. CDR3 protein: CASSVAGSNTEAFF. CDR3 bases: TGTGCCAGCAGCGTAGCGGGCAGCAACACTGAAGCTTTCTTT.

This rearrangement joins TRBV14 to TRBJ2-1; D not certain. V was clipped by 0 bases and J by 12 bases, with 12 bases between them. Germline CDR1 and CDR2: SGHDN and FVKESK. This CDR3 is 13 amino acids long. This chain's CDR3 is CASSQDRLIGQFF. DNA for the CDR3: TGTGCCAGCAGCCAAGATCGTCTCATAGGGCAGTTCTTC.

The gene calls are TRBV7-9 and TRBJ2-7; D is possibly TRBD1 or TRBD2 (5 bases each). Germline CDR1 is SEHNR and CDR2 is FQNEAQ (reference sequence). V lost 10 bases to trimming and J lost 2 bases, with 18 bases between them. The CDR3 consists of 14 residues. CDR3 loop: CATSFGTVPYEQYF. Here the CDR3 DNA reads TGTGCCACCTCCTTTGGGACCGTTCCCTACGAGCAGTACTTC. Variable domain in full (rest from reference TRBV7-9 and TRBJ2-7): DTGVSQNPRHKITKRGQNVTFRCDPISEHNRLYWYRQTLGQGPEFLTYFQNEAQLEKSRLLSDRFSAERPKGSFSTLEIQRTEQGDSAMYLCATSFGTVPYEQYFGPGTRLTVT.

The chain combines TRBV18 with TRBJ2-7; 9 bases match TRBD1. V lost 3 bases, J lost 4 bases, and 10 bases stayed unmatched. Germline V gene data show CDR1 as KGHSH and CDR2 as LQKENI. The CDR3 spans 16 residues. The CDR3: CASSPFTGGAVYEQYF. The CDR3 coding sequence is TGTGCCAGCTCACCTTTCACAGGGGGCGCCGTGTACGAGCAGTACTTC.

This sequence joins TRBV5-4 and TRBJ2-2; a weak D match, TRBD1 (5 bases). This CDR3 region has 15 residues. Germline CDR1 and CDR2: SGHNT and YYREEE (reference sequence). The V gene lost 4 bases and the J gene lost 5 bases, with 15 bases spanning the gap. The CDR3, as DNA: TGTGCCAGCAGCACTCCAGGGCGCTTAACCGGGGAGCTGTTTTTT. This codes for CASSTPGRLTGELFF. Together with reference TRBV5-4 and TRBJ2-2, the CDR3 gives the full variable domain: ETGVTQSPTHLIKTRGQQVTLRCSSQSGHNTVSWYQQALGQGPQFIFQYYREEENGRGNFPPRFSGLQFPNYSSELNVNALELDDSALYLCASSTPGRLTGELFFGEGSRLTVL.

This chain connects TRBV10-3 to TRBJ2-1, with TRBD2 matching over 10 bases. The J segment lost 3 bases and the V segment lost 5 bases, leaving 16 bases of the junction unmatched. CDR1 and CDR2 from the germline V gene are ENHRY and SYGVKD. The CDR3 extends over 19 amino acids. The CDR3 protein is CAISRGQGGAGGFYNEQFF. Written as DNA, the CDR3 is TGTGCCATCAGTCGCGGACAGGGAGGAGCGGGAGGGTTCTACAATGAGCAGTTCTTC.

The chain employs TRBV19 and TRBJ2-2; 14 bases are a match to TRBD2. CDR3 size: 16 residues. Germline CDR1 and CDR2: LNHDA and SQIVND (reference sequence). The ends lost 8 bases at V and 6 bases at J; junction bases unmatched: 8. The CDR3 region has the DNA TGTGCCAGTTCGACTAGCGGGAGGGCCCTCCCCGGGGAGCTGTTTTTT. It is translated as CASSTSGRALPGELFF.

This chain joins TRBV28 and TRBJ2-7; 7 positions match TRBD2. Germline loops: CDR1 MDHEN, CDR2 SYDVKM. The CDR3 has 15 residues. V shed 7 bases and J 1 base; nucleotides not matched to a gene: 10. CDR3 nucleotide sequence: TGTGCCAGCAAGCGGCCTAGCGGACTGTCCTACGAGCAGTACTTC. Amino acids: CASKRPSGLSYEQYF.

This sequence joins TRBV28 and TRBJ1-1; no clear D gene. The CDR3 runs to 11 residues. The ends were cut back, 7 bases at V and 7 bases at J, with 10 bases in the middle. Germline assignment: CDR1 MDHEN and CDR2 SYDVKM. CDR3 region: CASTTLGEAFF. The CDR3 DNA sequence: TGTGCCAGCACCACTCTAGGTGAAGCTTTCTTT.

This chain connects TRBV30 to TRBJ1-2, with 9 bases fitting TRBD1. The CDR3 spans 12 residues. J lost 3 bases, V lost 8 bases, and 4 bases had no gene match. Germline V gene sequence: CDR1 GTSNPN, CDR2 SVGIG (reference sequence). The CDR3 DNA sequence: TGTGCCCGATGGACAGGGGACTATGGCTACACCTTC. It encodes CARWTGDYGYTF.

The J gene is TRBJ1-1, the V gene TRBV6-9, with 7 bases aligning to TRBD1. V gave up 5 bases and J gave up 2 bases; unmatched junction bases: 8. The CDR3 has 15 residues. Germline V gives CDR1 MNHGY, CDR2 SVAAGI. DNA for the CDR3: TGTGCCAGCAGTAAGAACCGGGACAGTAACACTGAAGCTTTCTTT. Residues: CASSKNRDSNTEAFF.

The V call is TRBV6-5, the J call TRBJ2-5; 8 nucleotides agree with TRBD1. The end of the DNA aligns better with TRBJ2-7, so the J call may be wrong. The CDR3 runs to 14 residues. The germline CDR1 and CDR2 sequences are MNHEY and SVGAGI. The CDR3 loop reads CASSYGTGTYEQYF. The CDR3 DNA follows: TGTGCCAGCAGTTATGGGACAGGAACCTACGAGCAGTACTTC.

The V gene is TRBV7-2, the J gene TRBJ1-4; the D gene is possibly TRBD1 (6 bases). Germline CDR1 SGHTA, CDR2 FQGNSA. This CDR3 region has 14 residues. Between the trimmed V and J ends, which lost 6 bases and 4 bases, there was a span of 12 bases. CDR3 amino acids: CASRRRGDNEKLFF. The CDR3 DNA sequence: TGTGCCAGCAGACGGAGGGGGGATAATGAAAAACTGTTTTTT.

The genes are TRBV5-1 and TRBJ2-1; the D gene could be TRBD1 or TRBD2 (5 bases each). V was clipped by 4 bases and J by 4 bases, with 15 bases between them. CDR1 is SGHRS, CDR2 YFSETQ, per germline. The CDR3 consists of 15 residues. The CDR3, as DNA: TGCGCCAGCAGCCTTGATGCTGGGGGTTACAATGAGCAGTTCTTC. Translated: CASSLDAGGYNEQFF.

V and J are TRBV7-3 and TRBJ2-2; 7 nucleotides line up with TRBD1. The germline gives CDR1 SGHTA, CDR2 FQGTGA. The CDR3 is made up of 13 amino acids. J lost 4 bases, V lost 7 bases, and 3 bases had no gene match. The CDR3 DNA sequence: TGTGCCAGCAAAAGACAGGGCACCGGGGAGCTGTTTTTT. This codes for CASKRQGTGELFF.

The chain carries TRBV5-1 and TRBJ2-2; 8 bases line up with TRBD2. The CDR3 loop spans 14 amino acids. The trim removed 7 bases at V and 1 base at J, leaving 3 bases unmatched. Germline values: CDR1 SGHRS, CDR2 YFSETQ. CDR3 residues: CASALAGNTGELFF. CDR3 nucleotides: TGCGCCAGCGCCCTAGCGGGGAACACCGGGGAGCTGTTTTTT. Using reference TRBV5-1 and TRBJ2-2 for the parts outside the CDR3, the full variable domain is KAGVTQTPRYLIKTRGQQVTLSCSPISGHRSVSWYQQTPGQGLQFLFEYFSETQRNKGNFPGRFSGRQFSNSRSEMNVSTLELGDSALYLCASALAGNTGELFFGEGSRLTVL.

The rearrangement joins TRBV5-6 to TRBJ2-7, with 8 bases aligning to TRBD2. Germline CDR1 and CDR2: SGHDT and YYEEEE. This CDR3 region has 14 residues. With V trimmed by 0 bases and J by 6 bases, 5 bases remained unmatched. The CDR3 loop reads CASSLEAGVGEQYF. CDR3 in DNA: TGTGCCAGCAGCTTGGAAGCGGGAGTGGGCGAGCAGTACTTC. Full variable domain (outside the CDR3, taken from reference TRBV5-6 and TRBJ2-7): DAGVTQSPTHLIKTRGQQVTLRCSPKSGHDTVSWYQQALGQGPQFIFQYYEEEERQRGNFPDRFSGHQFPNYSSELNVNALLLGDSALYLCASSLEAGVGEQYFGPGTRLTVT.

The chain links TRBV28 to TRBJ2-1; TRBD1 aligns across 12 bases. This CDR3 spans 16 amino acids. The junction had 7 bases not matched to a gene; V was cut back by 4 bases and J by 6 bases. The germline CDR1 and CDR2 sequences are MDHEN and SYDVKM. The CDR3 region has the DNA TGTGCCAGCAGTTCCGCCGGGACAGGGGGCATCAATGAGCAGTTCTTC. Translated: CASSSAGTGGINEQFF. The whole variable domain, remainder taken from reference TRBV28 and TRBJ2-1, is DVKVTQSSRYLVKRTGEKVFLECVQDMDHENMFWYRQDPGLGLRLIYFSYDVKMKEKGDIPEGYSVSREKKERFSLILESASTNQTSMYLCASSSAGTGGINEQFFGPGTRLTVL.

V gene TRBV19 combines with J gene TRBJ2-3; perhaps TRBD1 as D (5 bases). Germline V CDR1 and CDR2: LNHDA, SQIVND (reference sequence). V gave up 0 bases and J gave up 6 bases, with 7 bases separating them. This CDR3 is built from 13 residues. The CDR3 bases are TGTGCCAGTAGTATAGATAGGGGCGATACGCAGTATTTT. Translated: CASSIDRGDTQYF.